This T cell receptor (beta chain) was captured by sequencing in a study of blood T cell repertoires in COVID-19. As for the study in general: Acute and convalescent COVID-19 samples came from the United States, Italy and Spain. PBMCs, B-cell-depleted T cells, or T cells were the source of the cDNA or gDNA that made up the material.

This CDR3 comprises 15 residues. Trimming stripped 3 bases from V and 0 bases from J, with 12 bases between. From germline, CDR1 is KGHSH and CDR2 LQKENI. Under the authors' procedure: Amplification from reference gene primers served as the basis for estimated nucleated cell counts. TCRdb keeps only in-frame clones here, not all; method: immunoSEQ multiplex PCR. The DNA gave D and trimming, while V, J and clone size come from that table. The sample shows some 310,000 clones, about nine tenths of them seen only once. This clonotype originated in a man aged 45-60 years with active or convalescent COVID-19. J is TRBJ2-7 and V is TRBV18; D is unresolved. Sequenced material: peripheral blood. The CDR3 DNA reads TGTGCCAGCTCACCCCGAAGCCTCGACTCCTACGAGCAGTACTTC. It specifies CASSPRSLDSYEQYF.